This note documents a single T cell receptor beta chain sequence. No antigen is known for it. The data are from a study of blood T cells in healthy people across ages. The study, taken as a whole, reports: TCR beta diversity was tightly associated with the proportion of naive T cells.

Every sample gave at least 6 micrograms of total RNA when it was extracted. Next came a second PCR, run for roughly 6 to 11 cycles, which used a sample-barcoded 5' primer along with a J-beta primer mix. One entry per CDR3 protein, called by TCRdb with MiXCR from the 5' RACE reads. The data contain 920,000 or so distinct CDR3 sequences, over 35% of them seen just once; the ten biggest clones take up about 19%. V lost 2 bases and J 6 bases, leaving 13 bases between the germline ends. The CDR3 has 14 residues. This chain connects TRBV12-3 or TRBV12-4 to TRBJ1-2, with D perhaps matching TRBD1 (6 bases). This TCR came from a woman in her sixties or seventies in good health. Material: blood. The CDR3 DNA follows: TGTGCCAGCAGTTTAAGGGCCGAGGGGGATGGCTACACCTTC. It codes for CASSLRAEGDGYTF.